The 25 T cell receptor beta chains reported below all come from one sample, sequenced in a study of cytomegalovirus exposure and HLA in healthy donors (TCRdb year 2017). Library preparation was by the immunoSEQ multiplex PCR assay. For the multiplex PCR, a mixture combining 60 forward primers for TCR Vbeta segments and 13 reverse primers for TCR Jbeta segments was used. TCRdb limited this immuneACCESS table to in-frame rearrangements with V and J called. A share of clones is missing; checked studies link under half to unresolved V genes, and the rest is unexplained. The sample table shows about 140,000 clones, and over 60% are seen once. The top ten hold 1.7% of the sample. Sequenced sample: PBMCs. These receptors were obtained from a woman aged 30 to 39 in good health and CMV-seronegative.

The V and J genes are TRBV6-5 and TRBJ1-6; perhaps TRBD1 as D (6 bases). Trimming left V 7 bases short and J 10 bases short, with 20 bases between. Germline V gene sequence: CDR1 MNHEY, CDR2 SVGAGI. The CDR3 extends over 15 amino acids. This CDR3 is CASMINTGFGSPLHF. The CDR3 DNA reads TGTGCCAGCATGATAAACACAGGGTTCGGCTCACCCCTCCACTTT.

CDR3 sequence reads: CASSKEGGGAYRSYNEQFF. The CDR3 nucleotides read TGTGCCAGCAGCAAAGAGGGCGGGGGGGCTTACCGCTCCTACAATGAGCAGTTCTTC. The V call is TRBV21-1, the J call TRBJ2-1; the D call in the table, TRBD2, was not verified against the DNA. TRBV21-1 is annotated as a pseudogene. The CDR3 spans 19 residues.

The chain uses TRBV1 and TRBJ2-3; the DNA was not used to check the table's D call, TRBD2. TRBV1 is reported as a pseudogene. The CDR3 is made up of 13 amino acids. The CDR3 here is CTSSQIQAGGLYF. CDR3 DNA: TGCACCAGCAGCCAAATTCAAGCGGGGGGCCTGTATTTT.

The chain has TRBV5-1 and TRBJ2-1; 7 nucleotides align to TRBD1. Germline CDR1 and CDR2: SGHRS and YFSETQ. CDR3 length equals 17 residues. Trimming at V came to 1 base and at J to 4 bases, leaving 11 bases not matched to a gene. CDR3 sequence: CASSLPSSGTVYNEQFF. DNA for the CDR3: TGCGCCAGCAGCTTGCCCTCCTCCGGGACAGTTTACAATGAGCAGTTCTTC.

The CDR3, as DNA: TGTGCCAGCAGTGACCCTAGAACAACTAATGAAAAACTGTTTTTT. Protein sequence: CASSDPRTTNEKLFF. The chain uses TRBV25-1 and TRBJ1-4; the D is unclear. Germline V gene sequence: CDR1 MGHDK, CDR2 SYGVNS. Deletions cut 3 bases from V and 0 bases from J, with 8 bases between. CDR3 length: 15 amino acids.

This sequence joins TRBV18 and TRBJ2-5; tentatively, D is TRBD2 (5 bases). The germline V gene encodes CDR1 KGHSH and CDR2 LQKENI. The CDR3 has 15 residues. V lost 6 bases to trimming and J lost 0 bases, with 14 bases between them. This CDR3 is CASSRFTGNQETQYF. The CDR3 coding sequence is TGTGCCAGCTCCCGATTTACGGGGAACCAAGAGACCCAGTACTTC. The full variable domain, with the rest looked up from reference TRBV18 and TRBJ2-5, is NAGVMQNPRHLVRRRGQEARLRCSPMKGHSHVYWYRQLPEEGLKFMVYLQKENIIDESGMPKERFSAEFPKEGPSILRIQQVVRGDSAAYFCASSRFTGNQETQYFGPGTRLLVL.

This chain connects TRBV19 to TRBJ1-1; TRBD1 might be the D (6 bases). CDR1 LNHDA and CDR2 SQIVND come from the germline V gene (reference sequence). V lost 4 bases to trimming and J lost 1 base, with 7 bases between them. The CDR3 spans 13 residues. In nucleotides, the CDR3 is TGTGCCAGTAGTACCAGGGGGAACACTGAAGCTTTCTTT. It specifies CASSTRGNTEAFF.

This clone has a single count. The J gene is TRBJ1-4, the V gene TRBV7-3; no definite D call. The germline gives CDR1 SGHTA, CDR2 FQGTGA. CDR3 size: 15 residues. V shed 2 bases and J shed 4 bases, with 11 bases lying between them. CDR3 nucleotide sequence: TGTGCCAGCAGCTTAGGGCCCAGAGTTAATGAAAAACTGTTTTTT. Its translation is CASSLGPRVNEKLFF.

This clone was seen more than once but under ten times. V usage is TRBV7-8 and J usage is TRBJ2-7; 9 bases fit TRBD1. The CDR3 is 14 residues long. The germline V gene encodes CDR1 SGHVS and CDR2 FQNEAQ. V dropped 5 bases and J dropped 3; count of bases not matched to a gene: 5. The CDR3 protein is CASSPRDRDYEQYF. In DNA, the CDR3 is TGTGCCAGCAGCCCCAGGGACAGGGACTACGAGCAGTACTTC.

The chain links TRBV6-5 to TRBJ1-2, with 7 bases lining up with TRBD1. V lost 8 bases, J lost 4 bases, and 13 bases stayed unmatched. CDR1 is MNHEY, CDR2 SVGAGI, per germline. The CDR3 extends over 15 amino acids. The CDR3 DNA reads TGTGCCAGCTCTACGACGACAGGGAAAAGCTATGGCTACACCTTC. It translates to CASSTTTGKSYGYTF.

The rearrangement uses TRBV11-3 and TRBJ2-2; 7 nucleotides agree with TRBD1. The germline V gene has CDR1 SGHNT and CDR2 YENEEA. CDR3 size: 14 residues. The V and J ends lost 4 bases and 5 bases, in that order; junction bases with no gene match: 4. The CDR3 reads CASSSTGSTGELFF. CDR3 bases: TGTGCCAGCAGCTCGACAGGGTCAACCGGGGAGCTGTTTTTT.

The CDR3 spells CASGVGQPREPQHF. CDR3 DNA: TGTGCCAGCGGGGTTGGACAGCCCCGGGAGCCCCAGCATTTT. V gene TRBV2 combines with J gene TRBJ1-5; D might be TRBD1 (6 bases). CDR3 length equals 14 residues. Deletions cut 8 bases from V and 8 bases from J, with 19 bases between. Germline lookup yields CDR1 SNHLY and CDR2 FYNNEI.

This clone was seen a single time. This sequence joins TRBV5-1 and TRBJ1-1; D call uncertain. The CDR3 is made up of 16 amino acids. Germline CDR1 and CDR2: SGHRS and YFSETQ. The ends were cut back, 0 bases at V and 6 bases at J, with 18 bases in the middle. The CDR3 spells CASSLAREPRPSEAFF. CDR3 sequence (DNA): TGCGCCAGCAGCTTGGCTCGGGAGCCGCGTCCCTCTGAAGCTTTCTTT.

Points on this clone: One end of the junction varies from germline; a read error may be responsible. This chain connects TRBV6-5 to TRBJ1-2, with 7 positions matching TRBD1. CDR1 is MNHEY and CDR2 is SVGAGI in the germline V gene. The CDR3 runs to 15 residues. Here the CDR3 reads CASNYSPGQYYGYTF. The CDR3 nucleotides read TGTGCCAGCAATTACTCCCCGGGACAGTACTATGGCTACACCTTC.

The chain carries TRBV19 and TRBJ1-5; D possibly corresponds to TRBD1 (6 bases). CDR3 length equals 15 residues. V lost 6 bases to trimming and J lost 3 bases, with 15 bases between them. CDR1 is LNHDA and CDR2 is SQIVND in the germline V gene (reference sequence). CDR3: CASSGVGQNNQPQHF. CDR3 nucleotides: TGTGCCAGTAGCGGAGTCGGACAGAACAATCAGCCCCAGCATTTT.

Written as DNA, the CDR3 is TGTGCCAGCAGCTTAGTCCCGGGCAGGGCGCCCACCGGGGAGCTGTTTTTT. This encodes CASSLVPGRAPTGELFF. This chain joins TRBV7-2 and TRBJ2-2; D may be TRBD1 (5 bases). CDR1 and CDR2 from the germline V gene are SGHTA and FQGNSA. The CDR3 runs 17 residues. V lost 1 base and J 4 bases, leaving 16 bases between the germline ends.

This rearrangement joins TRBV5-1 to TRBJ2-5, with 14 bases identical to TRBD2. V trimming: 0 bases; J trimming: 4 bases; junction bases outside the gene matches: 5. Germline V gene data show CDR1 as SGHRS and CDR2 as YFSETQ. This CDR3 is 17 amino acids long. The CDR3 sequence: CASSLGTSGGSGETQYF. As DNA, the CDR3 is TGCGCCAGCAGCTTGGGGACTAGCGGGGGGTCCGGAGAGACCCAGTACTTC.

This chain links TRBV5-1 with TRBJ1-2; 8 nucleotides align to TRBD1. V shed 3 bases and J 6 bases; nucleotides not matched to a gene: 4. This CDR3 is 13 amino acids long. In germline, CDR1 is SGHRS, CDR2 YFSETQ. The CDR3 DNA reads TGCGCCAGCAGCTACCAGGGGGCCGATGGCTACACCTTC. It codes for CASSYQGADGYTF.

This clone showed up just a few times. The rearrangement links TRBV5-1 to TRBJ2-7; 15 bases are shared with TRBD2. Looked up from germline, CDR1 is SGHRS and CDR2 is YFSETQ. The CDR3 loop spans 16 amino acids. J was trimmed by 9 bases and V by 2 bases; bases with no gene match: 9. CDR3 nucleotide sequence: TGCGCCAGCAGCTTACCCGGGACTAGCGGGGGGATTGCGCAGTACTTC. Translated: CASSLPGTSGGIAQYF.

The chain is built from TRBV9 and TRBJ2-7; 9 nucleotides align to TRBD1. Germline V CDR1 and CDR2: SGDLS, YYNGEE. The trim removed 4 bases at V and 7 bases at J, leaving 12 bases unmatched. The CDR3 is 15 residues long. The CDR3 here is CASSLDRGMVEEQYF. CDR3 DNA sequence: TGTGCCAGCAGCCTAGACAGGGGGATGGTGGAGGAGCAGTACTTC.

The chain combines TRBV5-1 with TRBJ2-7; 10 bases are shared with TRBD2. Trimming at V came to 4 bases and at J to 0 bases, leaving 7 bases not matched to a gene. Germline V CDR1 and CDR2: SGHRS, YFSETQ. The CDR3 is 16 residues long. The CDR3 loop is CASSPPIAGGSYEQYF. The CDR3 DNA sequence: TGCGCCAGCAGCCCTCCCATAGCGGGGGGCTCCTACGAGCAGTACTTC.

The V and J genes are TRBV5-1 and TRBJ2-5; the match to TRBD1 covers 9 bases. Germline loops: CDR1 SGHRS, CDR2 YFSETQ. V was clipped by 4 bases and J by 4 bases; unmatched bases: 11. This CDR3 has 16 amino acids. The CDR3 spells CASSKEQGASLETQYF. The CDR3, as DNA: TGCGCCAGCAGCAAAGAACAGGGGGCTTCGTTAGAGACCCAGTACTTC.

This rearrangement joins TRBV4-3 to TRBJ2-2; tentatively, D is TRBD1 (6 bases). V was cut by 1 base and J by 6 bases, with 9 bases left in between. The CDR3 loop spans 14 amino acids. The germline CDR1 and CDR2 sequences are LGHNA and YSLEER. The CDR3 coding sequence is TGCGCCAGCAGCCAAGGAACAGGGTCCGGGGAGCTGTTTTTT. This codes for CASSQGTGSGELFF.

This clone occurred a few times. The chain couples TRBV6-5 to TRBJ1-1; TRBD1 matches 8 bases. In germline, CDR1 is MNHEY, CDR2 SVGAGI. Losses at the gene ends were 5 bases for V and 5 bases for J; bases not matched to a gene: 10. There are 15 residues in the CDR3. CDR3 nucleotides: TGTGCCAGCAGTGGGGGGACAGGTCGTTCGACTGAAGCTTTCTTT. Translation: CASSGGTGRSTEAFF.

J is TRBJ1-3 and V is TRBV6-5, with 9 positions matching TRBD1. The CDR3 runs 15 residues. The V gene's germline CDR1 is MNHEY and CDR2 SVGAGI. V was clipped by 5 bases and J by 2 bases; unmatched bases: 4. CDR3 in amino acids: CASSRDRDAGNTIYF. CDR3 bases: TGTGCCAGCAGTCGGGACAGGGACGCTGGAAACACCATATATTTT.